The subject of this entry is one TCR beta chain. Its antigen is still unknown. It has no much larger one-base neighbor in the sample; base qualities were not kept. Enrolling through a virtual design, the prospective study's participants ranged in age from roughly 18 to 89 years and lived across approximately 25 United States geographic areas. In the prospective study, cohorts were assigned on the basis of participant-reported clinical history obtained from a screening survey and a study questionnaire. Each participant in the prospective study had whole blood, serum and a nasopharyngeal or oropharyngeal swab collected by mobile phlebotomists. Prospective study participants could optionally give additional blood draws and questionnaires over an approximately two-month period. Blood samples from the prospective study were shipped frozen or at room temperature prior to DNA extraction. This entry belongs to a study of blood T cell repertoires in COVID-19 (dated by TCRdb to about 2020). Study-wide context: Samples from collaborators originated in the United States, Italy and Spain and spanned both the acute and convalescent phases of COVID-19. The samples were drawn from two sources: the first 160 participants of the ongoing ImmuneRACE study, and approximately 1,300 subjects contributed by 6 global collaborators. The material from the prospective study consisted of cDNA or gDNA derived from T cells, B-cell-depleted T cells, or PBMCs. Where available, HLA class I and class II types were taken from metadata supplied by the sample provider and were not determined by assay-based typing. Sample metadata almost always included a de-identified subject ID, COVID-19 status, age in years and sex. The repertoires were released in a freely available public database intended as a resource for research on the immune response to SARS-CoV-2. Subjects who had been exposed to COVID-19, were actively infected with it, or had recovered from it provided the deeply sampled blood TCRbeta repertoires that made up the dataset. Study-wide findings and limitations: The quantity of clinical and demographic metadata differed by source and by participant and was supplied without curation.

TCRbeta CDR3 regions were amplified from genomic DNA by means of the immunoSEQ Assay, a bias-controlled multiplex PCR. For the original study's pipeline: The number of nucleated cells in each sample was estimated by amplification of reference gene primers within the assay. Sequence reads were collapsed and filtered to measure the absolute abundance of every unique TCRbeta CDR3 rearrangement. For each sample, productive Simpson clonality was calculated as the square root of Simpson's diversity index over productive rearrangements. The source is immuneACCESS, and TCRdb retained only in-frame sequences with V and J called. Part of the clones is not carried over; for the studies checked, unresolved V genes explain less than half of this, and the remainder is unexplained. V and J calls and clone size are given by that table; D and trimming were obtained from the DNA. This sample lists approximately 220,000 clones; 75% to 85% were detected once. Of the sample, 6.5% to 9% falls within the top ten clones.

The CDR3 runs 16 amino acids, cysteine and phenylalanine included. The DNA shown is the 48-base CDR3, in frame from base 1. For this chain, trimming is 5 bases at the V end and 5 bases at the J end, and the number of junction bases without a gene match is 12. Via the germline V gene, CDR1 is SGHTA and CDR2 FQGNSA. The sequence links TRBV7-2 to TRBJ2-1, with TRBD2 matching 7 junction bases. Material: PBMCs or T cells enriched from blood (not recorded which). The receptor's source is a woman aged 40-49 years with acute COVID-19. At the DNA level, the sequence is TGTGCCAGCAGCGAAAAACTAAGCGGGGCACACAATGAGCAGTTCTTC. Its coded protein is CASSEKLSGAHNEQFF.